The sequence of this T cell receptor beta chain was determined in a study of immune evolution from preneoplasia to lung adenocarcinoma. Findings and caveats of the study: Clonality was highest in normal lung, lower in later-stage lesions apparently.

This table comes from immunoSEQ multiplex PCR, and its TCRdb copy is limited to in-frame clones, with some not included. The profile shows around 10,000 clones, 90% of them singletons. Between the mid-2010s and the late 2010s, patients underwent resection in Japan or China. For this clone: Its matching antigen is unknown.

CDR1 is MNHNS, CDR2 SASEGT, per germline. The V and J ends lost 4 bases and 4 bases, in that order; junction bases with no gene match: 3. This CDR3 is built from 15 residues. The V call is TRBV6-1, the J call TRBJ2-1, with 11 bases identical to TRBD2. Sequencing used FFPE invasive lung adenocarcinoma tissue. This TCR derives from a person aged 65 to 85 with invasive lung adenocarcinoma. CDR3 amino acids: CASSATSGAYNEQFF. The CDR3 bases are TGTGCCAGCAGTGCGACTAGCGGGGCATACAATGAGCAGTTCTTC.